This T cell receptor (beta chain) came from a study of shared clonotypes between healthy human individuals. Study conclusions and caveats: Investigators collected only blood, and repertoires in tissues likely differ.

When samples were unsorted, roughly 91 million PBMCs were used for genomic DNA. This was a deep-level run. Once extracted for a subset, genomic DNA was divided evenly among several immunoSEQ plates. Assay: immunoSEQ multiplex PCR; the TCRdb copy retains only in-frame clones and omits some. The repertoire holds hundreds of thousands of clones, with around 80% as singletons. With regard to this clone: No antigen is known for it.

With 7 bases clipped from V and 6 bases from J, the junction kept 6 bases outside the gene matches. This CDR3 is 12 amino acids long. In germline, CDR1 is SQVTM, CDR2 ANQGSEA. Sequences were obtained from PBMCs. The chain combines TRBV29-1 with TRBJ1-1; TRBD1 matches at 9 bases. This TCR derives from a woman between 35 and 50 years old in good health. Some clones in this sample may be carry-over from other donors' samples. The CDR3, as DNA: TGCAGCGCCCGGACAGGGGTATCTGAAGCTTTCTTT. As protein: CSARTGVSEAFF.